This T cell receptor beta chain was obtained from a study of vaccination effects on CD4 cells after COVID-19. At the level of the study: Participants received two doses of either the BNT162b2 or mRNA-1273 vaccine.

Worth noting for this clone: Its antigen is not known.

The study, taken as a whole, reports: Late in the post-vaccination period, infection-induced and vaccine-induced clones underwent marked clonal contraction.

The repertoire was sequenced with immunoSEQ multiplex PCR; TCRdb's copy has only in-frame clones and lacks some. The data contain tens of thousands of clones, around three quarters of them singletons. This CDR3 has 13 amino acids. V dropped 3 bases and J dropped 4 bases, with 7 bases sitting between them. Germline lookup yields CDR1 KGHSH and CDR2 LQKENI. Under the ViraFEST assay, PBMC were stimulated with viral peptide pools so that antigen-specific CD4+ T cells expanded. Sequencing was performed afterwards. After around 10 days in culture, the CD4+ T cells were isolated. Vaccinees lacked prior SARS-CoV-2 infection and tested negative for nucleocapsid antibodies. With approximately 9.6 ug/ml peptides and 7.5 to 10 IU/ml IL-2, 2 million or so PBMC per well were cultured. Cultures got half-medium changes with IL-2 on days 3 and 7.

The input for sequencing was CD4+ T cells from PBMCs cultured with HCoV-NL63 spike peptides, taken before COVID-19 vaccination. The chain combines TRBV18 with TRBJ1-5, with a tentative D call TRBD1 (5 bases). This sequence originates from a human donor who received a COVID-19 vaccine. CDR3 in DNA: TGTGCCAGCTCACCCTGGGGGAATCAGCCCCAGCATTTT. Translation gives CASSPWGNQPQHF.